This T cell receptor (beta chain) was obtained from a study of cytomegalovirus exposure and HLA in healthy donors. The wider study: Assignment to the Caucasian-associated ancestry cluster applied to approximately 80% of the roughly 410 genotyped donors.

V was clipped by 0 bases and J by 10 bases, with 17 bases between them. This CDR3 spans 15 amino acids. Germline V gene data show CDR1 as SGDLS and CDR2 as YYNGEE. Study outcomes and limitations: Later analysis associated a missense DCLRE1C variant with TCR beta V- and J-gene trimming.

A remark on this clone: The antigen is not known.

60 Vbeta and 13 Jbeta primers were used in PCR. Assay used: immunoSEQ multiplex PCR; TCRdb lists only in-frame clones, some missing. The sample has about 60,000 clones, 65% to 85% seen once. The clonotype comes from a male donor in good health and CMV-seronegative. The sequencing input was PBMCs. The chain joins TRBV9 to TRBJ2-1; possibly TRBD1 for D (6 bases). CDR3 amino acids: CASSVVWGQGSEQFF. DNA of the CDR3: TGTGCCAGCAGCGTAGTTTGGGGGCAGGGAAGCGAGCAGTTCTTC.